This TCR beta chain was recorded in a study of cytomegalovirus exposure and HLA in healthy donors. General study findings and limits: The majority of TCR sequences were rare, yet some public TCRs appeared in many donors. A further, later analysis showed that HLA-associated TCR beta chains (compared with equally common others) were more clonally expanded.

PCR involved 60 Vbeta and 13 Jbeta primers. Data came from immunoSEQ multiplex PCR; TCRdb stores just in-frame clones and leaves some out. The repertoire holds over 150,000 clones, with over 70% as singletons. Comments on this clone: Its antigen is unidentified.

V lost 5 bases and J 4 bases, leaving 6 bases between the germline ends. The germline gives CDR1 MDHEN, CDR2 SYDVKM. The CDR3 runs to 12 residues. This chain connects TRBV28 to TRBJ1-3; D is unresolved. Source material: PBMCs. This TCR came from a man younger than 45 in good health and CMV-seronegative. The CDR3 spells CASSQRGNTIYF. The CDR3 bases are TGTGCCAGCAGTCAGAGGGGAAACACCATATATTTT.